This T cell receptor beta chain was obtained from a study of shared clonotypes between healthy human individuals. Points from the study as a whole: Compared with clonotypes that all four donors shared, non-shared clonotypes had lower generation probabilities.

A word on this clone: As yet, its antigen is unknown.

The CDR3 runs to 16 residues. Germline V lookup: CDR1 ENHRY, CDR2 SYGVKD. The V and J ends lost 7 bases and 4 bases, in that order; junction bases with no gene match: 15. Using immunoSEQ multiplex PCR, the repertoire was profiled, and TCRdb retains in-frame clones only, with some absent. The sample lists 90,000 to 120,000 clones; around 68% were seen once. The CD8 memory sample joined CD45RO+ cells and CCR7-negative CD45RA+ cells. Sequencing was done on a sample of memory CD8+ T cells sorted from blood. Subset meaning: CD45RO+ cells pooled with CCR7-negative TemRA cells. The V gene is TRBV10-3, the J gene TRBJ1-2; 7 positions match TRBD1. This clonotype was obtained from a woman aged 25 to 39 in good health. CDR3: CAIMRRGRGSGYGYTF. CDR3 in DNA: TGTGCCATCATGAGGAGGGGGCGCGGTTCAGGCTATGGCTACACCTTC.